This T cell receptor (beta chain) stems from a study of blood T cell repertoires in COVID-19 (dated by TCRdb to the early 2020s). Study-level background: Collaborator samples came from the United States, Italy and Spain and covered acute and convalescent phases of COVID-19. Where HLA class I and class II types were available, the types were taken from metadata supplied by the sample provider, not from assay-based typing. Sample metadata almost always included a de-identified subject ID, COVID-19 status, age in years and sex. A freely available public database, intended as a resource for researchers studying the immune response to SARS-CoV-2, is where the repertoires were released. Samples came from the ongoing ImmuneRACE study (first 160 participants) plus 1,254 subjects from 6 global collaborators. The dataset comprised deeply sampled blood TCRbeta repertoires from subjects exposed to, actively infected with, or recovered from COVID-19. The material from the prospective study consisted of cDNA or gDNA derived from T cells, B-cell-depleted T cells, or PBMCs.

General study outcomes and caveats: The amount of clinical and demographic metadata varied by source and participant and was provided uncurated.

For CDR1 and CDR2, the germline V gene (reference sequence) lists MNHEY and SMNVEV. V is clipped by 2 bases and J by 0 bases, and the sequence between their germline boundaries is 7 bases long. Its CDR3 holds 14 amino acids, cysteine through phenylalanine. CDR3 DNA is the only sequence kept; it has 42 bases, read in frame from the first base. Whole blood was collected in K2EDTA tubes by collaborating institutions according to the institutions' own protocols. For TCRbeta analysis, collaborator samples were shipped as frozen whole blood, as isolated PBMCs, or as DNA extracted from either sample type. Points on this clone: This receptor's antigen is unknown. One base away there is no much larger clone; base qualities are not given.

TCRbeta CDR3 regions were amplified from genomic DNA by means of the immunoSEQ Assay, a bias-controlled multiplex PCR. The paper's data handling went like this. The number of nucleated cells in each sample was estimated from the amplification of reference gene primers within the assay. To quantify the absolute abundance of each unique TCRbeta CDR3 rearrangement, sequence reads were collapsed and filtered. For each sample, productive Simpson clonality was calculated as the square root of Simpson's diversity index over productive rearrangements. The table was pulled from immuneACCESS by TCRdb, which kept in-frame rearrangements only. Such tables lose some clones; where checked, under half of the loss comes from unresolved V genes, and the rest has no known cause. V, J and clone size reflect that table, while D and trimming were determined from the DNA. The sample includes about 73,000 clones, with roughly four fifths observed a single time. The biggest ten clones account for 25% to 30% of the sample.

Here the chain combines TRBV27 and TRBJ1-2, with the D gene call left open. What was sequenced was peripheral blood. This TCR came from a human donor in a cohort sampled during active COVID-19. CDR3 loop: CASSLNPANYGYTF. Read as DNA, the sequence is TGTGCCAGCAGTTTAAACCCAGCTAACTATGGCTACACCTTC.